The clone carrying this TCR beta chain was observed a few times. This entry belongs to a study of patients and donors after allogeneic stem cell transplantation. TCRdb re-analysed the RT-PCR reads in MiXCR, keeping a single row per CDR3 protein. This sample has fewer than 500,000 distinct CDR3 sequences, with 15% to 20% found just once. Germline V gene lookup returns CDR1 SEHNR and CDR2 FQNEAQ (reference sequence). CDR3 length: 15 residues. V was clipped by 4 bases and J by 4 bases; unmatched bases: 10. Sequencing was done on a sample of blood, either unsorted or a sorted T cell fraction (not recorded which). J is TRBJ2-7 and V is TRBV7-9; 7 bases agree with TRBD1. The sequence was collected from a human donor who was either an allogeneic HSCT recipient or a stem cell or donor lymphocyte infusion donor (not recorded which). It is not recorded whose cells these are; they may come from a transplant donor. CDR3 nucleotide sequence: TGTGCCAGCAGCTCACGACAGGGTCCAGCTTACGAGCAGTACTTC. Amino acids: CASSSRQGPAYEQYF.